This entry is about one TCR beta chain. What it binds is not known. This sample stems from a study of T cells in Graves' hyperthyroidism and ophthalmopathy. The study, taken as a whole, reports: Ophthalmopathy stood apart from stable hyperthyroidism in a 13 V-J model.

Germline V gene sequence: CDR1 SGHTA, CDR2 FQGTGA. This CDR3 is 18 amino acids long. V lost 5 bases and J lost 1; bases outside the gene matches: 14. TCR beta CDR3 regions were amplified from RNA. TCR CDR3 regions were first amplified by RT-PCR with HTBI primers. Via MiXCR, TCRdb re-called the multiplex PCR reads, giving one row per CDR3 protein. Found here are 640,000 or so distinct CDR3 sequences, roughly 14% of them singletons; the top ten hold around 4.1%. The diagnostic basis comprised clinical symptoms, serum thyroxine and TRAb, thyroid ultrasound and orbital computed tomography. The chain is built from TRBV7-3 and TRBJ1-1; 9 bases align to TRBD1. The specimen was blood. This TCR was sampled from a middle-aged woman with Graves' ophthalmopathy. The chain's CDR3 is CASSRDAGQGMKNTEAFF. DNA for the CDR3: TGTGCCAGCAGCCGAGACGCGGGACAGGGTATGAAGAACACTGAAGCTTTCTTT.